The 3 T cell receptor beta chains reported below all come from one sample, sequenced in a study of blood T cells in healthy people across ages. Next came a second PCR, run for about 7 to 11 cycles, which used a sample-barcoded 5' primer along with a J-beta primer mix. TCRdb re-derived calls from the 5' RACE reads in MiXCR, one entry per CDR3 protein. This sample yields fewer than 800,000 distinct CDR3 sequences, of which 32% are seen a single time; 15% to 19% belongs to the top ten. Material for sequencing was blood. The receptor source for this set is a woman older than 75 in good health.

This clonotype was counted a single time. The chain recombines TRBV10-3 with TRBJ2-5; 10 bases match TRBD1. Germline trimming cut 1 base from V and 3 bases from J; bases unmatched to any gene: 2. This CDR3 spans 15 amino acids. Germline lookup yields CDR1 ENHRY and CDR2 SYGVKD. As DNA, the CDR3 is TGTGCCATCAGTGAGTGGGGGACAGGGGAAGAGACCCAGTACTTC. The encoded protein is CAISEWGTGEETQYF.

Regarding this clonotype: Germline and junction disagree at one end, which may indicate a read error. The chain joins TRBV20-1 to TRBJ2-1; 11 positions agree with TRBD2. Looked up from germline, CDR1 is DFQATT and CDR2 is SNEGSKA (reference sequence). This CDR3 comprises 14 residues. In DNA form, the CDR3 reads TGCGGTGCTACCGGGACTAGCGGCTACAATGAGCAGTTCTTC. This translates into CGATGTSGYNEQFF.

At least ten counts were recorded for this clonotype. Here the CDR3 reads CSAPGGASGNTDTQYF. The CDR3, as DNA: TGCAGTGCCCCTGGGGGGGCTAGCGGGAACACAGATACGCAGTATTTT. This sequence joins TRBV20-1 and TRBJ2-3; 9 nucleotides match TRBD2. Germline V gene sequence: CDR1 DFQATT, CDR2 SNEGSKA (reference sequence). CDR3 length equals 16 residues. V was pared by 6 bases and J by 2 bases, with 12 bases of the junction left unmatched.